The 17 T cell receptor beta chains listed next were all sequenced from one sample in a study of blood T cell repertoires in COVID-19. Here immunoSEQ multiplex PCR was the method, and the copy in TCRdb shows in-frame clones only, minus some. The sample contains tens of thousands of clones, about 89% of which appear only once. The sample was peripheral blood. The receptors originated from a man aged 50-59 years with active or convalescent COVID-19.

The V gene is TRBV18, the J gene TRBJ1-5; possibly TRBD1 for D (5 bases). V lost 3 bases, J lost 5 bases, and 11 bases lay in between. The CDR3 spans 14 residues. Per germline, CDR1 KGHSH and CDR2 LQKENI. CDR3 amino acids: CASSPAGGDQPQHF. The CDR3 DNA sequence: TGTGCCAGCTCACCGGCGGGGGGTGATCAGCCCCAGCATTTT.

The gene calls are TRBV3-1 (or the pseudogene TRBV3-2) and TRBJ2-3, with TRBD1 matching 9 bases. The V and J ends lost 4 bases and 7 bases, in that order; junction bases with no gene match: 6. The V gene's germline CDR1 is LGHDT and CDR2 YNNKEL (reference sequence). CDR3 length: 14 amino acids. For the CDR3, the DNA is TGTGCCAGCAGCCGGGACAGGGAGCGATATACGCAGTATTTT. It is translated as CASSRDRERYTQYF.

J is TRBJ1-2 and V is TRBV5-1, with D perhaps TRBD1 (5 bases). CDR3 length equals 14 residues. CDR1 and CDR2 (germline): SGHRS, YFSETQ. Trimming pared 0 bases from V and 3 bases from J, leaving 9 bases between. The CDR3, as DNA: TGCGCCAGCAGCTTGGGACAGCTCGACTATGGCTACACCTTC. Its translation: CASSLGQLDYGYTF.

V and J are TRBV25-1 and TRBJ1-2, with 9 positions matching TRBD1. CDR3 length: 15 residues. Germline-derived CDR1 and CDR2 are MGHDK and SYGVNS. V trimming: 2 bases; J trimming: 4 bases; junction bases outside the gene matches: 5. The CDR3 DNA reads TGTGCCAGCAGTGAACCCGGGACAGGGATCTATGGCTACACCTTC. Residues: CASSEPGTGIYGYTF.

The rearrangement links TRBV19 to TRBJ1-4; D gene unclear. The CDR3 spans 13 residues. Trimming removed 3 bases from V and 6 bases from J, with 8 bases in between. Germline CDR1 reads LNHDA; CDR2 reads SQIVND (reference sequence). CDR3 residues: CASSIRGDEKLFF. The CDR3 region has the DNA TGTGCCAGTAGTATCCGGGGTGATGAAAAACTGTTTTTT.

V is TRBV28 and J is TRBJ1-4; 9 bases line up with TRBD1. Germline loops: CDR1 MDHEN, CDR2 SYDVKM. The CDR3 sequence is 15 residues long. J was trimmed by 8 bases and V by 6 bases; bases with no gene match: 10. CDR3 DNA: TGTGCCAGCAGCCTAACAGGGGGCGCGCGGGAAAAACTGTTTTTT. Its translation: CASSLTGGAREKLFF.

The chain joins TRBV10-3 to TRBJ2-7; 9 bases align to TRBD2. The V segment lost 4 bases and the J segment 1 base; nucleotides outside the gene matches: 8. In germline, CDR1 is ENHRY, CDR2 SYGVKD. CDR3 size: 16 residues. The CDR3 nucleotides are TGTGCCATCAGTGGCCCGCAGACTAGCGGATCCTACGAGCAGTACTTC. This codes for CAISGPQTSGSYEQYF.

The chain employs TRBV5-1 and TRBJ2-7; D ambiguous. V was clipped by 0 bases and J by 6 bases, with 13 bases between them. This CDR3 has 14 amino acids. The germline V gene encodes CDR1 SGHRS and CDR2 YFSETQ. The CDR3 DNA reads TGCGCCAGCAGCTTGGCGGCCGGGTTTGGCGAGCAGTACGTC. Translating it yields CASSLAAGFGEQYV.

The rearrangement links TRBV24-1 to TRBJ1-5, with 7 positions matching TRBD1. Germline CDR1 and CDR2: KGHDR and SFDVKD. Trimming at V came to 9 bases and at J to 3 bases, leaving 1 base not matched to a gene. The CDR3 consists of 12 residues. The CDR3 protein is CATGQANQPQHF. The DNA of the CDR3 is TGTGCCACCGGACAGGCCAATCAGCCCCAGCATTTT.

This chain connects TRBV30 to TRBJ1-5; D is perhaps TRBD1 (5 bases). The CDR3 covers 13 residues. The germline V gene has CDR1 GTSNPN and CDR2 SVGIG (reference sequence). Trimming stripped 4 bases from V and 6 bases from J, with 13 bases between. The DNA of the CDR3 is TGTGCCTGGACGGGGGGAGTTGGTCAGCCCCAGCATTTT. The encoded protein is CAWTGGVGQPQHF.

The chain carries TRBV5-1 and TRBJ2-2; D is uncertain. Trimming shortened V by 0 bases and J by 6 bases, and 9 bases separated the two germline ends. Per germline, CDR1 SGHRS and CDR2 YFSETQ. The CDR3 spans 14 residues. CDR3 nucleotides: TGCGCCAGCAGCTTGGCCGCGAATTCCGGGGAGCTGTTTTTT. It is translated as CASSLAANSGELFF.

This clone was seen a single time. The chain employs TRBV5-1 and TRBJ2-2; D is ambiguous. Trimming removed 3 bases from V and 3 bases from J, with 9 bases in between. Germline assignment: CDR1 SGHRS and CDR2 YFSETQ. CDR3 length equals 14 residues. The DNA for the CDR3 is TGCGCCAGCAGCTCCCTTTCCTACACCGGGGAGCTGTTTTTT. Protein: CASSSLSYTGELFF.

J is TRBJ2-1 and V is TRBV5-4; a weak D match, TRBD2 (6 bases). CDR3 length equals 14 residues. The germline gives CDR1 SGHNT, CDR2 YYREEE (reference sequence). V was clipped by 7 bases and J by 0 bases, with 11 bases between them. CDR3 coding DNA: TGTGCCAGCCGGGGACTTAGCTCCTACAATGAGCAGTTCTTC. This encodes CASRGLSSYNEQFF.

The CDR3 coding sequence is TGTGCCAGCAGCTACGGGACAGGATCAAATTCACCCCTCCACTTT. Its protein product is CASSYGTGSNSPLHF. The J gene is TRBJ1-6, the V gene TRBV11-1; 8 nucleotides agree with TRBD1. V lost 4 bases and J lost 7; bases outside the gene matches: 6. Per the germline V gene, CDR1 is SGHAT and CDR2 is FQDESV (reference sequence). The CDR3 sequence is 15 residues long.

The chain has TRBV10-3 and TRBJ1-2; D perhaps matches TRBD1 (6 bases). Germline CDR1 reads ENHRY; CDR2 reads SYGVKD. Deletions cut 7 bases from V and 7 bases from J, with 19 bases between. This CDR3 has 14 amino acids. Here the CDR3 DNA reads TGTGCCATCAAGGAAGGTGGGGGGGCCTTTGGCTACACCTTC. Its translation: CAIKEGGGAFGYTF.

CDR3 bases: TGTGCCAGCAGCAAAGGAGTTAACAGTTCTTTTGGGTACGAGCAGTACTTC. It codes for CASSKGVNSSFGYEQYF. V and J are TRBV21-1 and TRBJ2-7; whether TRBD1, the table's D call, matches the DNA was not checked. TRBV21-1 is reported as a pseudogene. This CDR3 has 17 residues.

The rearrangement links TRBV9 to TRBJ1-6; D may be TRBD1 (6 bases). The V end lost 3 bases, the J end lost 5 bases, and 12 bases lay between the germline ends. The length of the CDR3 is 15 residues. Germline values: CDR1 SGDLS, CDR2 YYNGEE. In nucleotides, the CDR3 is TGTGCCAGCAGCGCCCGGACAGTCGATAATTCACCCCTCCACTTT. As protein: CASSARTVDNSPLHF.